Listed below are T cell receptor beta chains from one sample, sequenced in a study of human T cells and chemical hapten exposure. In TCRdb, the RACE reads were re-called with MiXCR into one record per CDR3 protein. Here the sample spans 300,000 to 350,000 distinct CDR3 sequences, under 9% being singletons. This material consisted of whole blood, taken in connection with sensitization to the hapten diphenylcyclopropenone (DPC). These TCRs come from a woman between 18 and 30 years old with alopecia areata. Some clones in this sample may be carry-over from other donors' samples. The CDR3 runs from the conserved cysteine through the conserved F or W. D genes are given only for firm matches. Part of the rows lack a size; the others show once, few, many or a class for expanded clones.

v_call,clone_size,d_call,j_call,cdr3_nt,cdr3_aa
TRBV4-1,NA,NA,TRBJ2-7,TGCGCCAGCAGCCAAGAACCGATGCCAGGGGACCCTTACGACCAGTACTTC,CASSQEPMPGDPYDQYF
TRBV20-1,few,NA,TRBJ1-6,TGCAGTGCTTTTGGGCCGCCGGGATCACCCCTCCACTTT,CSAFGPPGSPLHF
TRBV6-1,NA,NA,TRBJ1-1,TGTGCCAGCAGTGTTACGCGGGTCCCGAACACTGAAGCTTTCTTT,CASSVTRVPNTEAFF
TRBV6-6,many,NA,TRBJ2-3,TGTGCCAGCAGCACCGGGACCGGGGGTGGCACAGATACGCAGTATTTT,CASSTGTGGGTDTQYF
TRBV2,NA,NA,TRBJ1-5,TGTGCCAGCAGTGAGACAGGTAATAGCAATCAGCCCCAGCATTTT,CASSETGNSNQPQHF
TRBV9,NA,NA,TRBJ1-1,TGTGCCAGCAGCGTAGATCCGCTGAACACTGAAGCTTTCTTT,CASSVDPLNTEAFF
TRBV7-3,many,TRBD1,TRBJ1-1,TGTGCCAGCAGCTCCCAGACAGGGCACATGAACACTGAAGCTTTCTTT,CASSSQTGHMNTEAFF
TRBV20-1,many,TRBD2,TRBJ2-3,TGCAGTGCTCCCTCTAGCGGGGGGGCAGATACGCAGTATTTT,CSAPSSGGADTQYF
TRBV20-1,NA,TRBD1,TRBJ1-6,TGCAGTGCTAGTACGGGACAGCACTCGCCGGGGACCGCTTCCCCCCTCCACTTT,CSASTGQHSPGTASPLHF
TRBV12-3/TRBV12-4,NA,NA,TRBJ2-2,TGTGCCAGCAAAGGACAAGGGGCATCTAACACCGGGGAGCTGTTTTTT,CASKGQGASNTGELFF
TRBV3-1,NA,NA,TRBJ2-5,TGTGCCAGCAGCCAGTGGGGGAGCGAAGAGACCCAGTACTTC,CASSQWGSEETQYF
TRBV7-6,many,NA,TRBJ2-1,TGTGCCAGCAGCTTAGCGTATAACGATGAGCAGTTCTTC,CASSLAYNDEQFF
TRBV7-2,few,TRBD2,TRBJ2-3,TGTGCCAGCAGCTTAGTAGCCAGCGGGGTAAGCACAGATACGCAGTATTTT,CASSLVASGVSTDTQYF
TRBV5-6,many,NA,TRBJ1-5,TGTGCCAGCAGCTCTAGAGGGCCCCAGCATTTT,CASSSRGPQHF
TRBV7-2,many,NA,TRBJ2-1,TGTGCCAGCAGCTTCACAGGACTAAATGAGCAGTTCTTC,CASSFTGLNEQFF
TRBV4-3,few,NA,TRBJ1-5,TGCGCCAGCAGCCAAGAAGCGGGTTGGGGCAATCAGCCCCAGCATTTT,CASSQEAGWGNQPQHF
TRBV11-2,many,TRBD2,TRBJ2-1,TGTGCCAGCAGCCCCCCTGGACTAGCGGGGGGCAATGAGCAGTTCTTC,CASSPPGLAGGNEQFF
TRBV4-3,NA,NA,TRBJ1-3,TGCGCCAGCAGCCAAGAAGGAACAGCCCGGGGAAACACCATATATTTT,CASSQEGTARGNTIYF
TRBV3-1,NA,NA,TRBJ1-2,TGTGCCAGCAGCTTCTGGGGAGGGACGGCGACTGACTATGGCTACACCTTC,CASSFWGGTATDYGYTF
TRBV20-1,NA,NA,TRBJ2-7,TGCAGTGCTAGAGTTGATCTTGGGGGTCCGTACGAGCAGTACTTC,CSARVDLGGPYEQYF